The clone carrying this TCR beta chain has just one count. The V and J ends lost 5 bases and 8 bases, in that order; junction bases with no gene match: 8. In germline, CDR1 is SGHTA, CDR2 FQGTGA. This CDR3 contains 14 residues. Method: immunoSEQ multiplex PCR; TCRdb's copy keeps in-frame clones and lacks some. In the table there are about 94,000 clones, under 95% of which are singletons. These data belong to a study of T cell changes during pregnancy in multiple sclerosis. The chain has TRBV7-3 and TRBJ2-1, with TRBD2 identical over 8 bases. Sequencing was performed on peripheral blood, taken after pregnancy. The source of this sequence is a female donor with multiple sclerosis, enrolled in a pregnancy study. This CDR3 reads CASSPGLAGYEQFF. The CDR3 region has the DNA TGTGCCAGCAGCCCCGGGCTAGCGGGCTATGAGCAGTTCTTC.